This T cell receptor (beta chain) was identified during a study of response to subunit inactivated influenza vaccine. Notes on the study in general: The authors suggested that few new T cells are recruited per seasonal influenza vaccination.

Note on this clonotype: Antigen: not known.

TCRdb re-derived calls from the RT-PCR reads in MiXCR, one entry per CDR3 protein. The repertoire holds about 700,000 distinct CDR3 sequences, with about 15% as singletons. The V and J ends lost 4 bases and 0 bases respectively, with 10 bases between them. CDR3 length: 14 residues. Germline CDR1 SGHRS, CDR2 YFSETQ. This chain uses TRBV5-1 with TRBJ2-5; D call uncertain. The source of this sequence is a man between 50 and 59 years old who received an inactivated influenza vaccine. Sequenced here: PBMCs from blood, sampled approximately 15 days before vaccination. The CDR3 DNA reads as TGCGCCAGCAGCGCCGGAACTAACCAAGAGACCCAGTACTTC. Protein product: CASSAGTNQETQYF. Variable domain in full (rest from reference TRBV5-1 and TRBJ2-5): KAGVTQTPRYLIKTRGQQVTLSCSPISGHRSVSWYQQTPGQGLQFLFEYFSETQRNKGNFPGRFSGRQFSNSRSEMNVSTLELGDSALYLCASSAGTNQETQYFGPGTRLLVL.